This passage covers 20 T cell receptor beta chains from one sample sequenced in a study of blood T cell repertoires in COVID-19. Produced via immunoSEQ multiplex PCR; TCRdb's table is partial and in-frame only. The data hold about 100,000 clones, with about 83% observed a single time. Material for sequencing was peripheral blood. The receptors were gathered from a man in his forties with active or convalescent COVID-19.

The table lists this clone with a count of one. The CDR3 protein is CATTGTGNWNTIYF. The DNA of the CDR3 is TGTGCCACCACGGGGACAGGCAACTGGAACACCATATATTTT. The chain is built from TRBV25-1 and TRBJ1-3, with 8 bases aligning to TRBD1. Losses at the gene ends were 10 bases for V and 7 bases for J; bases not matched to a gene: 12. Germline V gene lookup returns CDR1 MGHDK and CDR2 SYGVNS. The CDR3 runs to 14 residues.

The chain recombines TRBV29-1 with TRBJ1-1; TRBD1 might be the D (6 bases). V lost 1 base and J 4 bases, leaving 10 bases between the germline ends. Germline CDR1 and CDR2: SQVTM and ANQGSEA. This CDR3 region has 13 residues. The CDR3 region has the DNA TGCAGCGTTGAAGCAGGGGTAGTCACTGAAGCTTTCTTT. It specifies CSVEAGVVTEAFF.

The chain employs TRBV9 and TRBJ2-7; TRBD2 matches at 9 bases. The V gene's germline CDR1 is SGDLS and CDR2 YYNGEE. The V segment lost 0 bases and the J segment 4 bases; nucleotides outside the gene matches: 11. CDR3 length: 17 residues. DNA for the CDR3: TGTGCCAGCAGCGTAGATGCGGGGACTAGCTGGTCATACGAGCAGTACTTC. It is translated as CASSVDAGTSWSYEQYF.

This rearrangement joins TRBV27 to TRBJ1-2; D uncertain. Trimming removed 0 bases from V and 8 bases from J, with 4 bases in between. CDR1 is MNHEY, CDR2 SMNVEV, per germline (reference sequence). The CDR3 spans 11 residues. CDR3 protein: CASSLSRGYTF. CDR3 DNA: TGTGCCAGCAGTTTATCGAGAGGCTACACCTTC.

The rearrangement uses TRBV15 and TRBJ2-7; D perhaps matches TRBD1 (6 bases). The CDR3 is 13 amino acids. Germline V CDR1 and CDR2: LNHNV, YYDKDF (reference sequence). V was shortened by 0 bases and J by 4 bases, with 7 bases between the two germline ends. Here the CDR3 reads CATSRDQGYEQYF. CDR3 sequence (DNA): TGTGCCACCAGCAGAGATCAGGGGTACGAGCAGTACTTC.

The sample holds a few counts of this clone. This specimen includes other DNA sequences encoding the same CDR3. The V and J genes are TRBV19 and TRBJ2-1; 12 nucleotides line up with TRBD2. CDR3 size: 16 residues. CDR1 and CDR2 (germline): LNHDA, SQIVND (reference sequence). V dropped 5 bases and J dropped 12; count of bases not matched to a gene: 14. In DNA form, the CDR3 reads TGTGCCAGTAGTCCCTCCCTAGCGGGGGGGCCATTGTGGCAGTTCTTC. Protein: CASSPSLAGGPLWQFF.

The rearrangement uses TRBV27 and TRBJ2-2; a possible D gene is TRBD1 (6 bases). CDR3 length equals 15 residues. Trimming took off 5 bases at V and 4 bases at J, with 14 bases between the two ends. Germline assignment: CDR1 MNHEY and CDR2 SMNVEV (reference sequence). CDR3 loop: CASSPNRDLTGELFF. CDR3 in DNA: TGTGCCAGCAGTCCCAACAGGGACCTCACCGGGGAGCTGTTTTTT.

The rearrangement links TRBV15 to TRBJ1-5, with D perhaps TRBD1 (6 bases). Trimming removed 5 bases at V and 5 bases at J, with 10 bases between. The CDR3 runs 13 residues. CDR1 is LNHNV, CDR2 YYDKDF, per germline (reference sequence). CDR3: CATSDNRDQPQHF. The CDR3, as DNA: TGTGCCACCAGCGATAACAGGGATCAGCCCCAGCATTTT.

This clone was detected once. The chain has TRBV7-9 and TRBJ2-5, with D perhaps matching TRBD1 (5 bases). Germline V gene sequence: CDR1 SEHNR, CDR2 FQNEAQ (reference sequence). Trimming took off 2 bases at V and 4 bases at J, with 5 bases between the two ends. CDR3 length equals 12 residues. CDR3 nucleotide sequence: TGTGCCAGCAGCTTACAGGGAGAGACCCAGTACTTC. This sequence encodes CASSLQGETQYF.

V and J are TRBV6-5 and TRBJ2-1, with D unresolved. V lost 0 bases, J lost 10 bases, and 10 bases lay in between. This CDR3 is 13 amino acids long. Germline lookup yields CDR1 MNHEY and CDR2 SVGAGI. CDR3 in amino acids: CASSYSTPIEQFF. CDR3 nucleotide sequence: TGTGCCAGCAGTTACTCGACTCCCATCGAGCAGTTCTTC.

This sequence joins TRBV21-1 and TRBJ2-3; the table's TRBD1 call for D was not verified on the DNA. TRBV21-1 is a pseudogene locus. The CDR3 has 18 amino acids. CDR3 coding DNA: TGTGCCAGCAGCGTTAACAGGGCGGCAGAACCTAGCACAGATACGCAGTATTTT. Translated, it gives CASSVNRAAEPSTDTQYF.

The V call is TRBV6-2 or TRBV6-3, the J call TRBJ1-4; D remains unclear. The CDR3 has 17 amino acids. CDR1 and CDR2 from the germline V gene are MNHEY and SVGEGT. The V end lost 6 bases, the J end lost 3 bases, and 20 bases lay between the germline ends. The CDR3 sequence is CASSFGRTPAANEKLFF. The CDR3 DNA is TGTGCCAGCAGCTTCGGGCGGACCCCAGCGGCTAATGAAAAACTGTTTTTT.

CDR3 sequence: CATSRDRIGELFF. The CDR3 DNA reads TGTGCCACCAGCAGAGATCGTATCGGGGAGCTGTTTTTT. V is TRBV15 and J is TRBJ2-2; D is ambiguous. Germline V gives CDR1 LNHNV, CDR2 YYDKDF (reference sequence). The CDR3 extends over 13 amino acids. Trimming stripped 0 bases from V and 7 bases from J, with 6 bases between.

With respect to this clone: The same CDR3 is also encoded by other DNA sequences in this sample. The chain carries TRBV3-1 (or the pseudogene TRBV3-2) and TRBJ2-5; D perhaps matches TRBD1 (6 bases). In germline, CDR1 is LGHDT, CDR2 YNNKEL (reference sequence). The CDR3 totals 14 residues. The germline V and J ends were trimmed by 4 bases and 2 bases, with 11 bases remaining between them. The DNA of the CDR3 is TGTGCCAGCAGCCCCTACAGGGAACAAGAGACCCAGTACTTC. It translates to CASSPYREQETQYF.

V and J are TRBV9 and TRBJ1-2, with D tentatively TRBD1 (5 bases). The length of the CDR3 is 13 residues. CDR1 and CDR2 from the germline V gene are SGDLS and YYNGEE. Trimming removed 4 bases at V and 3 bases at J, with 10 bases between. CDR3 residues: CASSPGGDYGYTF. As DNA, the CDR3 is TGTGCCAGCAGCCCAGGAGGGGACTATGGCTACACCTTC.

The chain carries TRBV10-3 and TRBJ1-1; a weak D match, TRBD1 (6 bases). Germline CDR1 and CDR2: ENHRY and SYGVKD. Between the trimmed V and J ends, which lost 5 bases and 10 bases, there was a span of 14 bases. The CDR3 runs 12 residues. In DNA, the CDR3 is TGTGCCATCAGTCAGGTTCAGGGGCCAGCTTTCTTT. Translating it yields CAISQVQGPAFF.

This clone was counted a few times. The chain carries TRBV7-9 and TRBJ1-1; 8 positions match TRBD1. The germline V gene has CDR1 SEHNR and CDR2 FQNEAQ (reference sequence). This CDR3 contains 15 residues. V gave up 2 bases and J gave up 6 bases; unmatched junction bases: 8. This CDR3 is CASSLQLGQGSEAFF. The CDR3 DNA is TGTGCCAGCAGCTTACAGCTCGGACAGGGCTCTGAAGCTTTCTTT.

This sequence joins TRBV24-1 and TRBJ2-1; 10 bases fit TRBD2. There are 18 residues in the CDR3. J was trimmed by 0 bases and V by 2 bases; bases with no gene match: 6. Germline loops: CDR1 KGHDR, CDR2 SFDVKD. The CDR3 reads CATSDSSGGHLSYNEQFF. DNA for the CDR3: TGTGCCACCAGTGATTCTAGCGGGGGCCACCTCTCCTACAATGAGCAGTTCTTC.

CDR3 nucleotides: TGTGCCAGCAGTTACGAATCTCTAGCGAAGGATGAGCAGTTCTTC. Encoded protein: CASSYESLAKDEQFF. V and J are TRBV6-5 and TRBJ2-1, with D maybe TRBD2 (6 bases). The CDR3 is made up of 15 amino acids. Trimming took off 2 bases at V and 8 bases at J, with 16 bases between the two ends. Germline-derived CDR1 and CDR2 are MNHEY and SVGAGI.

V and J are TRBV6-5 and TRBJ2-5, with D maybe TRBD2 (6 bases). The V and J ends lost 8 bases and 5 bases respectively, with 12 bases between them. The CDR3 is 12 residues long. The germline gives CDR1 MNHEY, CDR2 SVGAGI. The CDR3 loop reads CASEALAETQYF. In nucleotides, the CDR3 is TGTGCCAGCGAGGCCCTAGCGGAGACCCAGTACTTC.